The clone carrying this TCR beta chain was recorded at least ten times. What it recognizes is unknown. The data belong to a study of T-cell reconstitution after alpha-beta-depleted transplantation in children. Study-wide results and caveats: Recipient T cells and thymic progenitors that survived gave rise to the high TCRbeta diversity observed at day 60 in some patients. The main origin of T-cell counts and diversity one year after transplant was newly produced T cells. Alpha-beta T cells about two months after transplant reportedly derived from several hundred expanded graft clones.

Unique molecular identifiers were built into the TCRbeta library. TCRdb reanalysed the PCR reads using MiXCR and keeps one entry per CDR3 protein. The sample has about 260,000 distinct CDR3 sequences; approximately 8% are singletons. The CDR3 has 15 amino acids. The V gene end was trimmed by 7 bases and the J gene end by 7 bases; junction bases not matched to a gene: 7. The input for sequencing was PBMCs, mostly from graft donor cells, taken 180 days after TCRalphabeta/CD19-depleted stem cell transplant. The receptor was isolated from a male patient between 10 and 17 years old who had a stem cell transplant for acute lymphoblastic leukemia, so the T cells may come from the graft donor. This rearrangement joins TRBV12-3 or TRBV12-4 to TRBJ2-3; 14 bases are shared with TRBD2. CDR3 region: CASTLTSGGAYTQYF. The DNA for the CDR3 is TGTGCCAGCACCCTGACTAGCGGGGGGGCCTATACGCAGTATTTT.